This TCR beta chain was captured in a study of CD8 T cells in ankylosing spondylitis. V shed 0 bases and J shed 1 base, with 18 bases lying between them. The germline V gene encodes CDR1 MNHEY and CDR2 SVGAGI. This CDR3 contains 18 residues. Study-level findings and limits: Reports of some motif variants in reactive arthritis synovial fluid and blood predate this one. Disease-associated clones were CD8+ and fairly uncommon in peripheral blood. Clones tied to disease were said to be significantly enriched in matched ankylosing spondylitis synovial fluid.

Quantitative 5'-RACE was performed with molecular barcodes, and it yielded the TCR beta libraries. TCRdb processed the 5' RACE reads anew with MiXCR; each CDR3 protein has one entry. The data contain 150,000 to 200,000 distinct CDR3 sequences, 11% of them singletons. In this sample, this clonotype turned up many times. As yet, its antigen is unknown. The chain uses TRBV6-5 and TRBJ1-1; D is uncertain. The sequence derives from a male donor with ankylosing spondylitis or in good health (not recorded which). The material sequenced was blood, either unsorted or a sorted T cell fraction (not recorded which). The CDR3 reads CASSYSSPSGSGNTEAFF. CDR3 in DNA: TGTGCCAGCAGTTACTCGTCTCCCAGCGGCAGTGGGAACACTGAAGCTTTCTTT.